The next 27 T cell receptor beta chains were all read from a single sample in a study of cytomegalovirus exposure and HLA in healthy donors. PCR involved 60 Vbeta and 13 Jbeta primers. Assay used: immunoSEQ multiplex PCR; TCRdb lists only in-frame clones, some missing. Here the sample spans 49,000 or so clones, approximately 85% being singletons. The sequenced sample consisted of PBMCs. These receptors all stem from a boy between 10 and 17 years old in good health and CMV-seropositive.

J is TRBJ2-1 and V is TRBV27, with 11 bases fitting TRBD2. V lost 4 bases to trimming and J lost 15 bases; unmatched junction nucleotides: 17. The CDR3 is made up of 16 amino acids. Germline V lookup: CDR1 MNHEY, CDR2 SMNVEV (reference sequence). The CDR3 sequence is CASSSTSGGSPRQWFF. The CDR3 nucleotides read TGTGCCAGCAGTTCCACTAGCGGGGGCTCCCCTCGTCAGTGGTTCTTC.

The V gene is TRBV14, the J gene TRBJ2-7, with TRBD2 matching over 11 bases. V lost 1 base and J lost 3; bases outside the gene matches: 5. The CDR3 has 16 amino acids. Germline CDR1 is SGHDN and CDR2 is FVKESK. CDR3 protein: CASSQASGGTHYEQYF. The CDR3, as DNA: TGTGCCAGCAGCCAAGCTAGCGGGGGGACTCACTACGAGCAGTACTTC.

V gene TRBV9 combines with J gene TRBJ1-4; no firm D call. Between the trimmed V and J ends, which lost 3 bases and 11 bases, there was a span of 8 bases. Germline CDR1 is SGDLS and CDR2 is YYNGEE. This CDR3 is 11 amino acids long. The CDR3 region is CASSAGGKLFF. The CDR3 DNA is TGTGCCAGCAGCGCCGGAGGGAAACTGTTTTTT.

In its sample, this clone was seen a few times. DNA of the CDR3: TGTGCCAGCAGTGAGACAGGGTTCGACGAGCAGTACTTC. Translation: CASSETGFDEQYF. The V call is TRBV6-1, the J call TRBJ2-7; TRBD1 agrees at 7 bases. The CDR3 totals 13 residues. With 3 bases clipped from V and 5 bases from J, the junction kept 4 bases outside the gene matches. The germline V gene encodes CDR1 MNHNS and CDR2 SASEGT.

This chain joins TRBV6-5 and TRBJ2-1; 8 positions match TRBD2. The length of the CDR3 is 15 residues. V shed 6 bases, J shed 4 bases, and the junction held 8 bases outside the gene matches. The germline V gene encodes CDR1 MNHEY and CDR2 SVGAGI. CDR3 bases: TGTGCCAGCAGCCTCGGTCCGGGGGGGTACAATGAGCAGTTCTTC. Its translation: CASSLGPGGYNEQFF.

This clone was seen only a few times. Here the CDR3 reads CASSLNRGNTGELFF. The CDR3 region has the DNA TGTGCCAGCAGTTTAAACAGGGGGAATACCGGGGAGCTGTTTTTT. J is TRBJ2-2 and V is TRBV27; the match to TRBD1 covers 8 bases. V was pared by 2 bases and J by 5 bases, with 4 bases of the junction left unmatched. Per germline, CDR1 MNHEY and CDR2 SMNVEV (reference sequence). The CDR3 is 15 residues long.

The rearrangement joins TRBV7-9 to TRBJ2-1; TRBD2 agrees at 10 bases. The CDR3 is 19 amino acids. Germline CDR1 reads SEHNR; CDR2 reads FQNEAQ (reference sequence). The J segment lost 0 bases and the V segment lost 7 bases, leaving 15 bases of the junction unmatched. CDR3 residues: CASTRLAGLASPSYNEQFF. The CDR3 DNA follows: TGTGCCAGCACCCGACTAGCGGGCCTTGCTTCCCCCTCCTACAATGAGCAGTTCTTC.

The V gene is TRBV5-1, the J gene TRBJ2-7; 8 positions agree with TRBD2. Germline V lookup: CDR1 SGHRS, CDR2 YFSETQ. This CDR3 spans 17 amino acids. Losses at the gene ends were 4 bases for V and 2 bases for J; bases not matched to a gene: 14. The CDR3 nucleotides are TGCGCCAGCAGCCCCCGGATCGGGGGGGGCGGACCCTACGAGCAGTACTTC. This translates into CASSPRIGGGGPYEQYF.

The V and J genes are TRBV4-1 and TRBJ2-7; D is possibly TRBD1 (6 bases). V lost 0 bases and J lost 2, with 8 bases in between. This CDR3 contains 14 residues. The germline V gene has CDR1 MGHRA and CDR2 YSYEKL. CDR3 DNA: TGCGCCAGCAGCCAAGAACAGGGACCCTACGAGCAGTACTTC. Translated, it gives CASSQEQGPYEQYF.

The DNA of the CDR3 is TGCAGCGTTCAACAGGGAAACCAGCCCCAGCATTTT. Encoded protein: CSVQQGNQPQHF. V gene TRBV29-1 combines with J gene TRBJ1-5; D possibly corresponds to TRBD1 (6 bases). CDR1 and CDR2 (germline): SQVTM, ANQGSEA. V lost 5 bases and J lost 7, with 12 bases in between. This CDR3 is 12 amino acids long.

CDR3 in DNA: TGTGCCAGCAGCCCGACAGGGACAGATACGCAGTATTTT. Amino acid sequence: CASSPTGTDTQYF. This rearrangement joins TRBV11-1 to TRBJ2-3; 7 bases line up with TRBD1. The germline gives CDR1 SGHAT, CDR2 FQDESV (reference sequence). CDR3 size: 13 residues. The V segment lost 5 bases and the J segment 3 bases; nucleotides outside the gene matches: 2. The full variable domain, in which reference TRBV11-1 and TRBJ2-3 provide the parts outside the CDR3, is EAEVAQSPRYKITEKSQAVAFWCDPISGHATLYWYRQILGQGPELLVQFQDESVVDDSQLPKDRFSAERLKGVDSTLKIQPAELGDSAMYLCASSPTGTDTQYFGPGTRLTVL.

The V call is TRBV28, the J call TRBJ2-7; TRBD2 aligns across 8 bases. Per germline, CDR1 MDHEN and CDR2 SYDVKM. The trim removed 4 bases at V and 2 bases at J, leaving 13 bases unmatched. The CDR3 contains 17 residues. CDR3 DNA: TGTGCCAGCAGTTCCCGGGTGGAGCGGGGGAAAACCTACGAGCAGTACTTC. This gives the protein CASSSRVERGKTYEQYF. The whole variable domain, remainder taken from reference TRBV28 and TRBJ2-7, is DVKVTQSSRYLVKRTGEKVFLECVQDMDHENMFWYRQDPGLGLRLIYFSYDVKMKEKGDIPEGYSVSREKKERFSLILESASTNQTSMYLCASSSRVERGKTYEQYFGPGTRLTVT.

The V gene is TRBV6-1, the J gene TRBJ1-1, with 7 positions matching TRBD1. In germline, CDR1 is MNHNS, CDR2 SASEGT. This CDR3 spans 14 amino acids. V lost 4 bases, J lost 7 bases, and 9 bases stayed unmatched. For the CDR3, the DNA is TGTGCCAGCAGTGCTCAGACAGGGATTGATGAAGCTTTCTTT. Amino acids: CASSAQTGIDEAFF.

The chain joins TRBV27 to TRBJ2-7; D unclear. The germline V and J ends were trimmed by 5 bases and 3 bases, with 14 bases remaining between them. Germline assignment: CDR1 MNHEY and CDR2 SMNVEV (reference sequence). The length of the CDR3 is 14 residues. Here the CDR3 DNA reads TGTGCCAGCAGTCTCCCGGGTCGGAACTACGAGCAGTACTTC. Protein product: CASSLPGRNYEQYF.

Comments on this clone: One junction end disagrees with the germline gene, perhaps due to a read error. V gene TRBV7-3 combines with J gene TRBJ2-2, with 9 bases lining up with TRBD2. Germline-derived CDR1 and CDR2 are SGHTA and FQGTGA. The CDR3 runs to 16 residues. In nucleotides, the CDR3 is TGTGCCAGCAACTTACTGGCGGGGGGGGACACCGGGGAGCTGTTTTTT. This codes for CASNLLAGGDTGELFF.

V and J are TRBV7-9 and TRBJ1-2; D gene uncertain. The CDR3 loop spans 14 amino acids. The germline V gene has CDR1 SEHNR and CDR2 FQNEAQ (reference sequence). V lost 5 bases and J lost 6, with 16 bases in between. The CDR3 sequence: CASSQAPVVDGYTF. For the CDR3, the DNA is TGTGCCAGCAGCCAGGCCCCAGTGGTTGATGGCTACACCTTC.

This chain joins TRBV18 and TRBJ1-2; 7 bases match TRBD1. Germline V CDR1 and CDR2: KGHSH, LQKENI. With 6 bases clipped from V and 14 bases from J, the junction kept 15 bases outside the gene matches. This CDR3 region has 13 residues. In DNA form, the CDR3 reads TGTGCCAGCTCGCCTACCACTCAGGGGGAGAGGACCTTC. It codes for CASSPTTQGERTF.

The table lists this clone with a few counts. V usage is TRBV15 and J usage is TRBJ1-1; D perhaps matches TRBD1 (6 bases). V was shortened by 0 bases and J by 3 bases, with 11 bases between the two germline ends. The CDR3 extends over 15 amino acids. Germline V gives CDR1 LNHNV, CDR2 YYDKDF (reference sequence). The CDR3 is CATSRDRGGYTEAFF. DNA for the CDR3: TGTGCCACCAGCAGAGATCGGGGGGGCTACACTGAAGCTTTCTTT.

This chain uses TRBV10-2 with TRBJ2-7, with D uncertain. The CDR3 is made up of 14 amino acids. From germline, CDR1 is WSHSY and CDR2 SAAADI. V gave up 2 bases and J gave up 4 bases, with 12 bases separating them. The CDR3 is CASSEEGGGYEQYF. CDR3 nucleotides: TGCGCCAGCAGTGAGGAAGGCGGTGGATACGAGCAGTACTTC.

The V gene is TRBV6-1, the J gene TRBJ2-7, with a weak D call TRBD2 (5 bases). Germline V CDR1 and CDR2: MNHNS, SASEGT. With 5 bases removed from V and 4 bases from J, the gap between germline ends came to 15 bases. This CDR3 contains 14 residues. This CDR3 reads CASSQGSVWYEQYF. DNA of the CDR3: TGTGCCAGCAGTCAAGGGAGTGTGTGGTACGAGCAGTACTTC.

V usage is TRBV10-3 and J usage is TRBJ1-3, with D possibly matching TRBD1 (5 bases). Germline CDR1 reads ENHRY; CDR2 reads SYGVKD. The CDR3 contains 22 residues. The V gene lost 3 bases and the J gene lost 0 bases, with 30 bases spanning the gap. CDR3 sequence: CAISDIGGGSATQEISGNTIYF. CDR3 nucleotide sequence: TGTGCCATCAGTGACATCGGGGGTGGCAGCGCAACGCAAGAAATCTCTGGAAACACCATATATTTT.

For the CDR3, the DNA is TGTGCCAGCAGCTCAGGAGGCTATGGCTACACCTTC. It is translated as CASSSGGYGYTF. V usage is TRBV6-5 and J usage is TRBJ1-2; no reliable D call. Deletions cut 6 bases from V and 4 bases from J, with 9 bases between. The CDR3 runs 12 residues. Germline-derived CDR1 and CDR2 are MNHEY and SVGAGI.

J is TRBJ2-1 and V is TRBV5-1; 16 bases map to TRBD2. Per germline, CDR1 SGHRS and CDR2 YFSETQ. Trimming cost V 7 bases and J 15 bases; bases outside gene matches: 13. This CDR3 spans 15 amino acids. CDR3 DNA sequence: TGCGCCAGCCACTCCCGAGGGACTAGCGGGGGGGCGCTGTTCTTC. Protein sequence: CASHSRGTSGGALFF.

The gene calls are TRBV2 and TRBJ2-7, with 7 bases aligning to TRBD1. Germline assignment: CDR1 SNHLY and CDR2 FYNNEI. J lost 1 base, V lost 7 bases, and 4 bases had no gene match. The CDR3 extends over 13 amino acids. The CDR3 loop reads CASKSTGSYEQYF. The CDR3 bases are TGTGCCAGCAAATCGACAGGGTCCTACGAGCAGTACTTC.

The chain is built from TRBV5-1 and TRBJ2-7; tentative D call: TRBD2 (5 bases). Trimming cost V 0 bases and J 3 bases, with 10 bases left between them. This CDR3 contains 14 residues. Germline loops: CDR1 SGHRS, CDR2 YFSETQ. The CDR3 loop reads CASSLESEGYEQYF. CDR3 sequence (DNA): TGCGCCAGCAGCTTGGAGAGTGAGGGCTACGAGCAGTACTTC. Using reference TRBV5-1 and TRBJ2-7 for the parts outside the CDR3, the full variable domain is KAGVTQTPRYLIKTRGQQVTLSCSPISGHRSVSWYQQTPGQGLQFLFEYFSETQRNKGNFPGRFSGRQFSNSRSEMNVSTLELGDSALYLCASSLESEGYEQYFGPGTRLTVT.

V and J are TRBV15 and TRBJ2-5; D gene uncertain. The J call may be faulty, since TRBJ2-7 better matches the DNA end. From germline, CDR1 is LNHNV and CDR2 YYDKDF (reference sequence). The CDR3 extends over 12 amino acids. The CDR3 sequence is CATSREVSEQYF. The CDR3 DNA reads TGTGCCACCAGCAGAGAAGTAAGCGAGCAGTACTTC.

The V call is TRBV4-1, the J call TRBJ1-2; no clear D. The CDR3 loop spans 12 amino acids. Trimming removed 3 bases at V and 8 bases at J, with 10 bases between. Germline V gene lookup returns CDR1 MGHRA and CDR2 YSYEKL. CDR3 loop: CASSQEQRGYTF. CDR3 in DNA: TGCGCCAGCAGCCAGGAGCAGCGAGGCTACACCTTC.